These 4 T cell receptor beta chains share one sample of origin, sequenced in a study. MiXCR, run by TCRdb on the 5' RACE reads, gives a single entry per CDR3 protein. Among approximately 23,000 distinct CDR3 sequences listed, around 30% were seen once. Sequencing was performed on tumor-infiltrating naive CD4+ T cells sorted from the breast tumor. The subset was: naive CD4+ T cells, CD4+CD45RA+CD25-. Every receptor here comes from a female donor with breast cancer.

This clonotype was detected once. This rearrangement joins TRBV20-1 to TRBJ2-3; no clear D. The CDR3 runs 14 residues. Germline V gives CDR1 DFQATT, CDR2 SNEGSKA (reference sequence). V dropped 7 bases and J dropped 4 bases, with 18 bases sitting between them. The CDR3 DNA follows: TGCAGTGTCAGAGTCAGCGTGGGCTCAGATACGCAGTATTTT. This sequence encodes CSVRVSVGSDTQYF.

For this clonotype: Germline is not matched at one junction end, which may reflect a read error. The V call is TRBV4-1, the J call TRBJ2-5; TRBD2 matches at 10 bases. This CDR3 has 17 amino acids. Germline CDR1 and CDR2: MGHRA and YSYEKL. The CDR3 bases are TGTGCCAGCAGCCACGGTAGCGGGAGGAGGGAACAAGAGACCCGGTACTTC. Translation: CASSHGSGRREQETRYF.

The chain combines TRBV5-5 with TRBJ1-5; tentatively, D is TRBD1 (6 bases). Trimming pared 2 bases from V and 8 bases from J, leaving 17 bases between. CDR1 and CDR2 (germline): SGHKS, YYEKEE (reference sequence). The CDR3 sequence is 15 residues long. This chain's CDR3 is CASSFLGGAGEPQHF. CDR3 bases: TGTGCCAGCAGCTTCCTCGGGGGGGCAGGGGAGCCCCAGCATTTT. The full variable domain, its missing parts supplied by reference TRBV5-5 and TRBJ1-5, is DAGVTQSPTHLIKTRGQQVTLRCSPISGHKSVSWYQQVLGQGPQFIFQYYEKEERGRGNFPDRFSARQFPNYSSELNVNALLLGDSALYLCASSFLGGAGEPQHFGDGTRLSIL.

Ten or more counts support this clonotype. This chain links TRBV30 with TRBJ1-2; no definite D call. Germline CDR1 reads GTSNPN; CDR2 reads SVGIG (reference sequence). The V end lost 5 bases, the J end lost 6 bases, and 4 bases lay between the germline ends. The length of the CDR3 is 9 residues. CDR3 region: CAWGNGYTF. The CDR3 coding sequence is TGTGCCTGGGGGAATGGCTACACCTTC.